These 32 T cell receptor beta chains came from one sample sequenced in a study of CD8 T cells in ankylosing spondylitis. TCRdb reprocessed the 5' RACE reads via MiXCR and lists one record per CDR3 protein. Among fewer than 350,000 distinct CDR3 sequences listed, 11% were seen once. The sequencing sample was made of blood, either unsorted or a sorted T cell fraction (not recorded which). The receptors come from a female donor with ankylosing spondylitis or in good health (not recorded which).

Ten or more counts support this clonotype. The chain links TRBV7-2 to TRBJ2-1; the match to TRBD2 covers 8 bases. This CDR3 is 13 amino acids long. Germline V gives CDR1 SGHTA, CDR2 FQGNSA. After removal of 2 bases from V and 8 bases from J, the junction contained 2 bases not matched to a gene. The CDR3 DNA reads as TGTGCCAGCAGCTTATGGACTAGCCATGAGCAGTTCTTC. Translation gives CASSLWTSHEQFF.

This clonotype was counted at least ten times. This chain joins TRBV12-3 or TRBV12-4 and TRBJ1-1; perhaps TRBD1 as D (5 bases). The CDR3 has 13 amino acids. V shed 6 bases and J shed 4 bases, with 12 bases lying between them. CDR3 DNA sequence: TGTGCCAGCAGCCGCGAGACAGCCACTGAAGCTTTCTTT. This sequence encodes CASSRETATEAFF.

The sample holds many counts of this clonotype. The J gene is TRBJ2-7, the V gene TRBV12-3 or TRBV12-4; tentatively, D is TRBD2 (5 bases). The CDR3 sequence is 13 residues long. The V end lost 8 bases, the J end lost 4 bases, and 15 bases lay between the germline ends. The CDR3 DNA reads TGTGCCAGCTCCCTCGGGGATCTGTACGAGCAGTACTTC. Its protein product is CASSLGDLYEQYF.

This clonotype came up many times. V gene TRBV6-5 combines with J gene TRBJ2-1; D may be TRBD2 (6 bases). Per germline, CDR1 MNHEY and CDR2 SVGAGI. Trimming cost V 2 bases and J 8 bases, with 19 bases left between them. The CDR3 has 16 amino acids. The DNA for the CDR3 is TGTGCCAGCAGTTACCCTACCGGGACTCTCATCGATGAGCAGTTCTTC. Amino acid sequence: CASSYPTGTLIDEQFF.

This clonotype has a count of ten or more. DNA of the CDR3: TGTGCCAGCAGTTACCGAGGCCACCGATATGGCTACACCTTC. It is translated as CASSYRGHRYGYTF. This chain joins TRBV6-5 and TRBJ1-2; no firm D call. Between the trimmed V and J ends, which lost 2 bases and 5 bases, there was a span of 12 bases. The CDR3 loop spans 14 amino acids. Germline V CDR1 and CDR2: MNHEY, SVGAGI.

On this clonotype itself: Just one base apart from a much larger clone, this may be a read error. CDR3 loop: CASRPGPDYGYTF. CDR3 in DNA: TGTGCCAGCAGGCCCGGGCCAGACTATGGCTACACCTTC. V usage is TRBV12-3 or TRBV12-4 and J usage is TRBJ1-2; D is unresolved. V was clipped by 6 bases and J by 3 bases, with 11 bases between them. The CDR3 has 13 amino acids.

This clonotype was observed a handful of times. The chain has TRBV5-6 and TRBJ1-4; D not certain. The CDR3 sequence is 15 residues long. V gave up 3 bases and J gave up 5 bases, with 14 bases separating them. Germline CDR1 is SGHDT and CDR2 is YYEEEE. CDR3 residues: CASSSGRVKNEKLFF. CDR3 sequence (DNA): TGTGCCAGCAGCTCGGGCCGAGTCAAAAATGAAAAACTGTTTTTT.

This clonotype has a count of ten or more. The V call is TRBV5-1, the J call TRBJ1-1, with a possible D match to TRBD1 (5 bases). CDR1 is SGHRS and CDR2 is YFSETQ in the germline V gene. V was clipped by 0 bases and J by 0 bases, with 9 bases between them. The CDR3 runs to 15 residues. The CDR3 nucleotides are TGCGCCAGCAGCTTGGGGGCGGGACTGAACACTGAAGCTTTCTTT. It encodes CASSLGAGLNTEAFF. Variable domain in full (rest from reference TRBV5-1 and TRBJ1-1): KAGVTQTPRYLIKTRGQQVTLSCSPISGHRSVSWYQQTPGQGLQFLFEYFSETQRNKGNFPGRFSGRQFSNSRSEMNVSTLELGDSALYLCASSLGAGLNTEAFFGQGTRLTVV.

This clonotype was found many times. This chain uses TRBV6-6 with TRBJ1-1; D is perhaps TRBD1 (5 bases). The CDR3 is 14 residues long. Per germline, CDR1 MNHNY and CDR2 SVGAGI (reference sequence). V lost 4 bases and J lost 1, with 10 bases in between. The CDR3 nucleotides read TGTGCCAGCAGTTCCGGACACGGGAACACTGAAGCTTTCTTT. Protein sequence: CASSSGHGNTEAFF.

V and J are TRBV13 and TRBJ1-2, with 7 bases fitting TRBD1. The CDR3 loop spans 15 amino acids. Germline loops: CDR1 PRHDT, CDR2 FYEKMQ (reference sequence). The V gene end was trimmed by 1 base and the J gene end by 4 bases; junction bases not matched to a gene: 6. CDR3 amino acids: CASSLESRGAYGYTF. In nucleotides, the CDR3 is TGTGCCAGCAGCTTAGAATCCAGGGGGGCCTATGGCTACACCTTC.

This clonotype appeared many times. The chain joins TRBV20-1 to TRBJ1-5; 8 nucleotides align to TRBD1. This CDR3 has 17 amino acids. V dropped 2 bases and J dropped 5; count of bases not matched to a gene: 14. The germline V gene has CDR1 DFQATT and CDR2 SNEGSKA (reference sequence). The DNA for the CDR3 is TGCAGTGCTAGATCCCTGACAGGGGCCCAATCTTATCAGCCCCAGCATTTT. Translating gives CSARSLTGAQSYQPQHF.

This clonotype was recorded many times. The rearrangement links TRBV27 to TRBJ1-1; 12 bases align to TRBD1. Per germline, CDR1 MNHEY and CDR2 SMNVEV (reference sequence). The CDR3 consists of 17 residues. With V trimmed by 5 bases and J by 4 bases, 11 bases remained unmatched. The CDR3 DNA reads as TGTGCCAGCAGTCCATCAATGGGACAGGGGGCAAGCACTGAAGCTTTCTTT. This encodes CASSPSMGQGASTEAFF.

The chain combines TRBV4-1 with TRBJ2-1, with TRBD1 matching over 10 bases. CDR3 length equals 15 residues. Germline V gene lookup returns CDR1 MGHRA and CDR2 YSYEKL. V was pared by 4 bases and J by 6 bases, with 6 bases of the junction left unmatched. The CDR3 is CASSPGTGASNEQFF. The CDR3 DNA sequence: TGCGCCAGCAGCCCCGGGACAGGGGCGAGCAATGAGCAGTTCTTC.

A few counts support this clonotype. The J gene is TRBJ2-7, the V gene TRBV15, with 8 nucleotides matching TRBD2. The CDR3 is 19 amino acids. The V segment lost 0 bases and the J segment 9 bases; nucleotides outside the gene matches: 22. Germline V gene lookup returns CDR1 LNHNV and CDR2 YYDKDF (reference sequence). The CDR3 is CATSRDLTSGLLPLRAQYF. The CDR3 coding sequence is TGTGCCACCAGCAGAGATTTAACTAGCGGACTGCTGCCCCTACGGGCGCAGTACTTC.

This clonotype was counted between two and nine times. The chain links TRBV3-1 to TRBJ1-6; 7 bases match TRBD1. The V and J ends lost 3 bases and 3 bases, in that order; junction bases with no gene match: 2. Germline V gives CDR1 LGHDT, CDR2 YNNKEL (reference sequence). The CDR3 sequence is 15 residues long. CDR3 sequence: CASSHRDSYNSPLHF. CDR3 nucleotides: TGTGCCAGCAGCCACCGGGACAGCTATAATTCACCCCTCCACTTT.

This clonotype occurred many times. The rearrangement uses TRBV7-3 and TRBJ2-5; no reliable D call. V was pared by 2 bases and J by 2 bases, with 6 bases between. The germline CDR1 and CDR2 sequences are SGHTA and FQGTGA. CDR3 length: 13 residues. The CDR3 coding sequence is TGTGCCAGCAGCTTAGCGGATCAAGAGACCCAGTACTTC. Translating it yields CASSLADQETQYF.

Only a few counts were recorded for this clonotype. The CDR3: CASSLTRGQPMNTEAFF. The CDR3 DNA follows: TGCGCCAGCAGCTTGACTCGGGGACAACCCATGAACACTGAAGCTTTCTTT. The chain recombines TRBV5-1 with TRBJ1-1, with D perhaps matching TRBD1 (6 bases). V was clipped by 1 base and J by 0 bases, with 16 bases between them. CDR1 is SGHRS and CDR2 is YFSETQ in the germline V gene. This CDR3 region has 17 residues.

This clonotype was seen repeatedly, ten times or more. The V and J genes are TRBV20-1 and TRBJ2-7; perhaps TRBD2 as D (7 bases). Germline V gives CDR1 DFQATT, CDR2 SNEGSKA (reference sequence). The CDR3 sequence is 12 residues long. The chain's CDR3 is CSARGGLYEQYF. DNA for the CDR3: TGCAGCGCGAGGGGGGGGCTTTACGAGCAGTACTTC.

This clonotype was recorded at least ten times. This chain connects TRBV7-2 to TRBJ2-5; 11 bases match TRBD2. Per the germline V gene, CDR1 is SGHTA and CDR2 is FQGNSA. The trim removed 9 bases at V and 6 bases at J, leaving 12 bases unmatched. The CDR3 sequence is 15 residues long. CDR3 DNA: TGTGCCAGTACAGTACCACTAGCGGGAGTCAAGACCCAGTACTTC. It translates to CASTVPLAGVKTQYF. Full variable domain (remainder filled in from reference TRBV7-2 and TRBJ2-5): GAGVSQSPSNKVTEKGKDVELRCDPISGHTALYWYRQSLGQGLEFLIYFQGNSAPDKSGLPSDRFSAERTGGSVSTLTIQRTQQEDSAVYLCASTVPLAGVKTQYFGPGTRLLVL.

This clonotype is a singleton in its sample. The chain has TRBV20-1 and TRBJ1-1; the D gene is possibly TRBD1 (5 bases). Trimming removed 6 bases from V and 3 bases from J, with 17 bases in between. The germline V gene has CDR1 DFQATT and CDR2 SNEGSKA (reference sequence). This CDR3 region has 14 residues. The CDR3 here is CSAPLGGSDTEAFF. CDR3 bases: TGCAGTGCGCCTCTGGGGGGTTCGGACACTGAAGCTTTCTTT.

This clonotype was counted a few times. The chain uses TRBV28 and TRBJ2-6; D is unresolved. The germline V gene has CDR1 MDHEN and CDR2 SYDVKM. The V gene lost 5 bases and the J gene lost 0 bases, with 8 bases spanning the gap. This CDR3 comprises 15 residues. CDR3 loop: CASSVTASGANVLTF. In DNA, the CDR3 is TGTGCCAGCAGTGTGACCGCCTCTGGGGCCAACGTCCTGACTTTC.

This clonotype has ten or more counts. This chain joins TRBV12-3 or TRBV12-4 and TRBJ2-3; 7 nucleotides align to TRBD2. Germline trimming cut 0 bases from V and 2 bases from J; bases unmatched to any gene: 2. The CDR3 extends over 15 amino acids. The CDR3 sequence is CASSLAGGNTDTQYF. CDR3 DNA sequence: TGTGCCAGCAGTTTAGCGGGAGGGAACACAGATACGCAGTATTTT.

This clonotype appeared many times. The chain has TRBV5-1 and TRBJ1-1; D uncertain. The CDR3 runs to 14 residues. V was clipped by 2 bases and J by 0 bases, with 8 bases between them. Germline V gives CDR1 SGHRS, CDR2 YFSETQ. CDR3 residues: CASSFGGLNTEAFF. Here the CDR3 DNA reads TGCGCCAGCAGCTTTGGAGGGTTGAACACTGAAGCTTTCTTT.

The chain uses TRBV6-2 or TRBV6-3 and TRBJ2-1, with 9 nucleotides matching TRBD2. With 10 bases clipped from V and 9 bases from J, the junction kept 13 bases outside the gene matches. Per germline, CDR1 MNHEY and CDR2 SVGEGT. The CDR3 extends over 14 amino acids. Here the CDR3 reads CATRGSGRLSEQFF. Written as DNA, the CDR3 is TGTGCCACCCGTGGTAGCGGGAGACTTAGTGAGCAGTTCTTC.

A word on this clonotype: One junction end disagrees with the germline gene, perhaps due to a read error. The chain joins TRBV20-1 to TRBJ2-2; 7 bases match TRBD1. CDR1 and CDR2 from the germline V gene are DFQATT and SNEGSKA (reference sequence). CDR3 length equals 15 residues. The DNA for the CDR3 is TGCAGTGCCAGAGACGGGACAGCGAACACCGGGGAGCTGTTTTTT. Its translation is CSARDGTANTGELFF.

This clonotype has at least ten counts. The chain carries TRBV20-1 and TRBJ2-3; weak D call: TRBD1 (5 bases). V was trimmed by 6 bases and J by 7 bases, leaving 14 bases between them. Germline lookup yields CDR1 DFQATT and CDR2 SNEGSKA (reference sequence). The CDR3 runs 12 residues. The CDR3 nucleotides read TGCAGTGCCTACCGTCCAGGGAATACGCAGTATTTT. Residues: CSAYRPGNTQYF.

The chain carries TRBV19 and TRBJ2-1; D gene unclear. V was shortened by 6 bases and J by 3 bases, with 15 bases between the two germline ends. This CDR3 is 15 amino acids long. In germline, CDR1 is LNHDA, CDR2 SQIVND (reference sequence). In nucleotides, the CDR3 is TGTGCCAGTAGCAAGAGGCCTCCTAACTACAATGAGCAGTTCTTC. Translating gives CASSKRPPNYNEQFF. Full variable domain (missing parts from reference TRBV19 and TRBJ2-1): DGGITQSPKYLFRKEGQNVTLSCEQNLNHDAMYWYRQDPGQGLRLIYYSQIVNDFQKGDIAEGYSVSREKKESFPLTVTSAQKNPTAFYLCASSKRPPNYNEQFFGPGTRLTVL.

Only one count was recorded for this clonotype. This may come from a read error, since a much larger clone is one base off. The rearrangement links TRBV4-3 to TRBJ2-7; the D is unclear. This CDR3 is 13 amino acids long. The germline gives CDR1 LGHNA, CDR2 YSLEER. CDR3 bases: TGCGCCCGCAGCCGGGCCAGCTCCTACGAGCAGTACTTC. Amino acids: CARSRASSYEQYF.

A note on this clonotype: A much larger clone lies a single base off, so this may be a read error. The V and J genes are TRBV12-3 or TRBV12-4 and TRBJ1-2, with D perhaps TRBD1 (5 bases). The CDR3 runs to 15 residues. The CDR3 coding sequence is TGTGCCACACGGGAGCGCCAGGGCCCACTAGATGGCGACACCTTC. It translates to CATRERQGPLDGDTF.

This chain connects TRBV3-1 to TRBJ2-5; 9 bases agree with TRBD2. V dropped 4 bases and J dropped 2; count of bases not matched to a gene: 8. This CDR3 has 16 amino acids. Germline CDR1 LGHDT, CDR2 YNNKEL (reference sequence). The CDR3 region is CASSPRGTSRQETQYF. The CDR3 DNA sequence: TGTGCCAGCAGCCCGAGAGGGACTAGCAGGCAAGAGACCCAGTACTTC.

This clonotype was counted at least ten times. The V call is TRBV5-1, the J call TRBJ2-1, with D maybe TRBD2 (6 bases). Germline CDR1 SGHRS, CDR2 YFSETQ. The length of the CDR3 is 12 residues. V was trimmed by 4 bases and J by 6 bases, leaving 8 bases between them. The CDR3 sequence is CASSLTSNEQFF. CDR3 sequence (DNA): TGCGCCAGCAGCCTGACTAGCAATGAGCAGTTCTTC.

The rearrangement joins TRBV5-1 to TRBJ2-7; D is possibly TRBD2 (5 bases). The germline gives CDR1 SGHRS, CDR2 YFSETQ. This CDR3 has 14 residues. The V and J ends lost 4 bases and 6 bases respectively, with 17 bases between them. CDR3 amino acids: CASSPRTERGEQYF. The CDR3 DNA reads TGCGCCAGCAGCCCCCGGACGGAACGGGGCGAGCAGTACTTC. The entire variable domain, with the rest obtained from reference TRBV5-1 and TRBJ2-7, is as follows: KAGVTQTPRYLIKTRGQQVTLSCSPISGHRSVSWYQQTPGQGLQFLFEYFSETQRNKGNFPGRFSGRQFSNSRSEMNVSTLELGDSALYLCASSPRTERGEQYFGPGTRLTVT.